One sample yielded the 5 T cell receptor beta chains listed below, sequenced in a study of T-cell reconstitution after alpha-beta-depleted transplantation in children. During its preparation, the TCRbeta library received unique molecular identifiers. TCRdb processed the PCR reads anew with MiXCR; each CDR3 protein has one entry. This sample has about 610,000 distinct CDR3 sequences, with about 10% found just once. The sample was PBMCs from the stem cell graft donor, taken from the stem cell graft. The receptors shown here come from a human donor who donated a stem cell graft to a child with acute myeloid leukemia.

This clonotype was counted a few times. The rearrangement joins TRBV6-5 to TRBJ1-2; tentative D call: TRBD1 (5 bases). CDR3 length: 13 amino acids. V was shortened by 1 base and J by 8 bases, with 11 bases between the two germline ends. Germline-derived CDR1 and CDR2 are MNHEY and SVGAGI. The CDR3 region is CASSYYTGEGYTF. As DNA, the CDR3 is TGTGCCAGCAGTTACTACACAGGCGAAGGCTACACCTTC.

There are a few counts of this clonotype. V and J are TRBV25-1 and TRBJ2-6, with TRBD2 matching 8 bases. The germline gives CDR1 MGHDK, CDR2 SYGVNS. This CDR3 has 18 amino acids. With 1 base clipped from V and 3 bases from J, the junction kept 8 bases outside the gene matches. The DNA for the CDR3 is TGTGCCAGCAGTGAATGGACGGGGGGGTTAGGTGGGGCCAACGTCCTGACTTTC. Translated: CASSEWTGGLGGANVLTF. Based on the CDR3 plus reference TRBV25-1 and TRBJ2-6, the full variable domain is EADIYQTPRYLVIGTGKKITLECSQTMGHDKMYWYQQDPGMELHLIHYSYGVNSTEKGDLSSESTVSRIRTEHFPLTLESARPSHTSQYLCASSEWTGGLGGANVLTFGAGSRLTVL.

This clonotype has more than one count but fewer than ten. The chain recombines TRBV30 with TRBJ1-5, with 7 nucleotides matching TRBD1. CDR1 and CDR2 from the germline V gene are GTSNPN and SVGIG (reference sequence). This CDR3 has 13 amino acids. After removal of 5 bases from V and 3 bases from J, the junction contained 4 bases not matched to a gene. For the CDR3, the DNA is TGTGCCTGGGCACAGGGGTACAATCAGCCCCAGCATTTT. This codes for CAWAQGYNQPQHF.

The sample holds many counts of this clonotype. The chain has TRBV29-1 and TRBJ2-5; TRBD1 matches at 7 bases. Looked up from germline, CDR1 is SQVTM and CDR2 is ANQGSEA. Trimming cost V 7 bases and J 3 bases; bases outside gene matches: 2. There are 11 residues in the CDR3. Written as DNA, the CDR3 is TGCAGCGCGGGACAGAAAGAGACCCAGTACTTC. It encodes CSAGQKETQYF.

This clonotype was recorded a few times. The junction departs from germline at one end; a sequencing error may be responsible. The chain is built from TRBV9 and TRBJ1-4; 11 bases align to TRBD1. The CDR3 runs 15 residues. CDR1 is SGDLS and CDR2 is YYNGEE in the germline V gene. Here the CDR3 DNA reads TGTGCCAGCAGCGGGGACAGGGGGACTAAAGAAAAACTGTTTTTT. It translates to CASSGDRGTKEKLFF.